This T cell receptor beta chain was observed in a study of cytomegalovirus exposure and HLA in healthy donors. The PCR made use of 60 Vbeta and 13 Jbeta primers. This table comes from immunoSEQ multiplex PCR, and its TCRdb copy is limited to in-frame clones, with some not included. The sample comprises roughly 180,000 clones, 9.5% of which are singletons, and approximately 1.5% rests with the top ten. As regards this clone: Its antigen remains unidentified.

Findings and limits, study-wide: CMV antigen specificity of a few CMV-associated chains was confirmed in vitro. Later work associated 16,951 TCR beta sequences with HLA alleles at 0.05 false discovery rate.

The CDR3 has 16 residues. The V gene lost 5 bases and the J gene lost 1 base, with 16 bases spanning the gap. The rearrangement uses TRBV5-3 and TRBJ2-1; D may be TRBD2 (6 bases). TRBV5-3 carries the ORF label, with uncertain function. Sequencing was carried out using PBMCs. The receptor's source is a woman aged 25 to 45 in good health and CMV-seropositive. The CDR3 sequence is CARRVRGGRSYNEQFF. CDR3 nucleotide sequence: TGTGCCAGAAGGGTGCGAGGAGGGAGGTCCTACAATGAGCAGTTCTTC.